One sample yielded the 28 T cell receptor beta chains listed below, sequenced in a study of early T cells in non-severe SARS-CoV-2 infection. TCRdb fed the 5' RACE reads into MiXCR, producing one record per CDR3 protein. The sample carries tens of thousands of distinct CDR3 sequences, 9.5% to 12% recorded once. The sequences come from whole blood, collected at baseline. All receptors come from an adult who was a healthcare worker with PCR-confirmed SARS-CoV-2 infection or an uninfected control (not recorded which).

This clonotype was observed a handful of times. The chain joins TRBV14 to TRBJ2-1; D gene unclear. CDR1 and CDR2 (germline): SGHDN, FVKESK. The CDR3 runs 15 residues. Trimming removed 1 base from V and 8 bases from J, with 15 bases in between. The DNA for the CDR3 is TGTGCCAGCAGCCAAGGGGCCTGGGGAAGTGATGAGCAGTTCTTC. It is translated as CASSQGAWGSDEQFF.

This rearrangement joins TRBV20-1 to TRBJ1-5; D not certain. The CDR3 runs to 15 residues. Trimming removed 0 bases at V and 1 base at J, with 10 bases between. The germline V gene encodes CDR1 DFQATT and CDR2 SNEGSKA (reference sequence). In DNA form, the CDR3 reads TGCAGTGCTAGAGATAATCGTGACAGCAATCAGCCCCAGCATTTT. Translation gives CSARDNRDSNQPQHF.

This clonotype turned up a few times. The rearrangement links TRBV20-1 to TRBJ1-5, with 8 bases aligning to TRBD1. The germline gives CDR1 DFQATT, CDR2 SNEGSKA (reference sequence). This CDR3 has 12 residues. J gave up 7 bases and V 7 bases, and 6 bases lay outside the gene matches. CDR3 nucleotides: TGCAGTGTAGGACAGGGAACCCAGCCCCAGCATTTT. It is translated as CSVGQGTQPQHF.

Many counts were recorded for this clonotype. V gene TRBV12-3 or TRBV12-4 combines with J gene TRBJ2-2; 11 bases line up with TRBD2. The V segment lost 3 bases and the J segment 1 base; nucleotides outside the gene matches: 4. This CDR3 region has 17 residues. This chain's CDR3 is CASSLTSGARNTGELFF. As DNA, the CDR3 is TGTGCCAGCAGTTTGACTAGCGGGGCCAGGAACACCGGGGAGCTGTTTTTT.

This chain uses TRBV5-1 with TRBJ1-1; maybe TRBD1 (6 bases). Trimming pared 2 bases from V and 0 bases from J, leaving 14 bases between. CDR1 is SGHRS, CDR2 YFSETQ, per germline. This CDR3 has 16 amino acids. The DNA of the CDR3 is TGCGCCAGCAGCTTTCTCAGGGGCAGCATGAACACTGAAGCTTTCTTT. This sequence encodes CASSFLRGSMNTEAFF.

In this sample, this clonotype turned up many times. This rearrangement joins TRBV11-1 to TRBJ2-7; D not resolved. This CDR3 is built from 12 residues. Germline CDR1 SGHAT, CDR2 FQDESV (reference sequence). Trimming shortened V by 5 bases and J by 2 bases, and 7 bases separated the two germline ends. This CDR3 is CASSRTPYEQYF. DNA for the CDR3: TGTGCCAGCAGCCGGACCCCCTACGAGCAGTACTTC.

This clonotype was recorded a few times. The CDR3 reads CASSQVGPTDTQYF. The CDR3 nucleotides read TGTGCCAGCAGCCAAGTGGGCCCCACAGATACGCAGTATTTT. This chain links TRBV4-2 with TRBJ2-3; D remains ambiguous. The ends were cut back, 1 base at V and 2 bases at J, with 7 bases in the middle. CDR3 length: 14 amino acids. Germline values: CDR1 LGHNA, CDR2 YNFKEQ.

This clonotype was seen at least ten times. The V and J genes are TRBV6-5 and TRBJ1-5, with D maybe TRBD1 (5 bases). Between the trimmed V and J ends, which lost 6 bases and 3 bases, there was a span of 12 bases. This CDR3 has 14 amino acids. CDR1 and CDR2 from the germline V gene are MNHEY and SVGAGI. CDR3 sequence: CASRRDGANQPQHF. CDR3 sequence (DNA): TGTGCCAGCAGGCGGGATGGGGCCAATCAGCCCCAGCATTTT.

Ten or more counts support this clonotype. V and J are TRBV29-1 and TRBJ2-7; the D is unclear. The CDR3 has 11 amino acids. The germline gives CDR1 SQVTM, CDR2 ANQGSEA. Deletions cut 6 bases from V and 3 bases from J, with 9 bases between. Written as DNA, the CDR3 is TGCAGCGTGTCCGACGGCTACGAGCAGTACTTC. Protein: CSVSDGYEQYF.

This clonotype was seen ten or more times. CDR3: CSVFRQGAYEQYF. The CDR3 nucleotides are TGCAGTGTATTCCGACAGGGGGCCTACGAGCAGTACTTC. The chain is built from TRBV20-1 and TRBJ2-7; 9 bases agree with TRBD1. V shed 7 bases and J 2 bases; nucleotides not matched to a gene: 6. CDR3 length: 13 amino acids. Per the germline V gene, CDR1 is DFQATT and CDR2 is SNEGSKA (reference sequence).

In its sample, this clonotype was seen a few times. V is TRBV7-2 and J is TRBJ2-7; no clear D gene. CDR3 length: 13 amino acids. Germline lookup yields CDR1 SGHTA and CDR2 FQGNSA. Trimming took off 4 bases at V and 2 bases at J, with 9 bases between the two ends. The CDR3 bases are TGTGCCAGCAGCTCCTTGATGGCCTACGAGCAGTACTTC. Amino acids: CASSSLMAYEQYF.

The chain is built from TRBV19 and TRBJ1-6, with unresolved D. The CDR3 is made up of 18 amino acids. Trimming pared 3 bases from V and 7 bases from J, leaving 22 bases between. Germline assignment: CDR1 LNHDA and CDR2 SQIVND (reference sequence). CDR3 nucleotide sequence: TGTGCCAGTAGTATCCCCGAATCGGGCCTTATTAAAAATTCACCCCTCCACTTT. Amino acids: CASSIPESGLIKNSPLHF.

This chain uses TRBV20-1 with TRBJ2-3; D is unresolved. From germline, CDR1 is DFQATT and CDR2 SNEGSKA (reference sequence). The germline V and J ends were trimmed by 3 bases and 5 bases, with 12 bases remaining between them. CDR3 size: 13 residues. CDR3 residues: CSASPLGKDTQYF. In nucleotides, the CDR3 is TGCAGTGCTAGTCCCCTGGGAAAAGATACGCAGTATTTT.

The chain combines TRBV29-1 with TRBJ2-5; D might be TRBD1 or TRBD2, each matching 5 bases. Germline-derived CDR1 and CDR2 are SQVTM and ANQGSEA. The CDR3 loop spans 12 amino acids. V lost 6 bases, J lost 6 bases, and 14 bases lay in between. The CDR3, as DNA: TGCAGCGTGGGGACCGAGGGGAAGACCCAGTACTTC. It translates to CSVGTEGKTQYF.

The chain uses TRBV16 and TRBJ1-2, with D tentatively TRBD1 (6 bases). CDR3 length: 14 residues. V gave up 0 bases and J gave up 4 bases, with 9 bases separating them. CDR1 and CDR2 from the germline V gene are KGHSY and FQNENV. As DNA, the CDR3 is TGTGCCAGCAGCCAATCGGGGGCGTCCTATGGCTACACCTTC. As protein: CASSQSGASYGYTF.

This clonotype occurred many times. The genes are TRBV20-1 and TRBJ2-7; TRBD2 agrees at 10 bases. Trimming at V came to 4 bases and at J to 4 bases, leaving 4 bases not matched to a gene. Germline lookup yields CDR1 DFQATT and CDR2 SNEGSKA (reference sequence). This CDR3 has 13 amino acids. CDR3 protein: CSANPSGSYEQYF. The DNA for the CDR3 is TGCAGTGCTAATCCTAGCGGGAGTTACGAGCAGTACTTC.

The sample holds a few counts of this clonotype. V is TRBV7-8 and J is TRBJ2-5; no clear D. V shed 7 bases and J shed 0 bases, with 9 bases lying between them. Germline V CDR1 and CDR2: SGHVS, FQNEAQ. The CDR3 consists of 13 residues. CDR3 bases: TGTGCCAGCACCTGGGCCAACCAAGAGACCCAGTACTTC. Amino acid sequence: CASTWANQETQYF.

This clonotype was seen more than once but under ten times. The chain carries TRBV11-2 and TRBJ2-6, with 10 bases that match TRBD1. The germline CDR1 and CDR2 sequences are SGHAT and FQNNGV. This CDR3 is built from 19 residues. The J segment lost 0 bases and the V segment lost 1 base, leaving 6 bases of the junction unmatched. CDR3 DNA: TGTGCCAGCAGCTTAGCTCAACGGACAGGGGGCTCTGGGGCCAACGTCCTGACTTTC. Translation gives CASSLAQRTGGSGANVLTF.

This clonotype was seen many times. The rearrangement links TRBV4-1 to TRBJ2-6; D uncertain. With 1 base removed from V and 2 bases from J, the gap between germline ends came to 6 bases. Germline V gene data show CDR1 as MGHRA and CDR2 as YSYEKL. The CDR3 sequence is 15 residues long. Written as DNA, the CDR3 is TGCGCCAGCAGCCAAGTTCTCCCTGGGGCCAACGTCCTGACTTTC. Its protein is CASSQVLPGANVLTF.

The sample holds many counts of this clonotype. This CDR3 reads CASSQEIATEYEQYF. The CDR3 nucleotides are TGCGCCAGCAGCCAAGAGATAGCGACAGAATACGAGCAGTACTTC. The V call is TRBV4-3, the J call TRBJ2-7, with D perhaps assigned TRBD1 or TRBD2 (5 bases each). This CDR3 has 15 amino acids. Trimming removed 0 bases at V and 4 bases at J, with 13 bases between. CDR1 and CDR2 from the germline V gene are LGHNA and YSLEER.

The chain uses TRBV15 and TRBJ2-7; 9 nucleotides align to TRBD1. The CDR3 runs 16 residues. Germline loops: CDR1 LNHNV, CDR2 YYDKDF (reference sequence). V lost 0 bases and J lost 5; bases outside the gene matches: 8. DNA for the CDR3: TGTGCCACCAGCAGAGATCTGGCGGGACAGGGTAACGAGCAGTACTTC. Its protein is CATSRDLAGQGNEQYF.

The chain recombines TRBV19 with TRBJ2-2; 7 bases agree with TRBD2. Germline loops: CDR1 LNHDA, CDR2 SQIVND (reference sequence). The junction had 2 bases not matched to a gene; V was cut back by 4 bases and J by 3 bases. The CDR3 sequence is 14 residues long. The CDR3 region has the DNA TGTGCCAGTAGTACCGGGGGGTACACCGGGGAGCTGTTTTTT. The encoded protein is CASSTGGYTGELFF.

In its sample, this clonotype was seen a few times. The rearrangement links TRBV11-2 to TRBJ1-1, with 8 nucleotides matching TRBD1. CDR3 length: 18 amino acids. Trimming removed 1 base from V and 1 base from J; junction bases left unmatched: 11. Germline-derived CDR1 and CDR2 are SGHAT and FQNNGV. CDR3 bases: TGTGCCAGCAGCTTAGTTTTGGGCCAGGGGGCCAAGAACACTGAAGCTTTCTTT. This translates into CASSLVLGQGAKNTEAFF.

This chain links TRBV6-6 with TRBJ2-2; 11 bases map to TRBD1. Germline V gene data show CDR1 as MNHNY and CDR2 as SVGAGI (reference sequence). This CDR3 is 17 amino acids long. The V and J ends lost 4 bases and 8 bases, in that order; junction bases with no gene match: 12. In nucleotides, the CDR3 is TGTGCCAGCAGTTTAGGACAGGGGGCCCGTATGCTGGGGGAGCTGTTTTTT. This encodes CASSLGQGARMLGELFF.

This clonotype has ten or more counts. V usage is TRBV20-1 and J usage is TRBJ2-3, with D perhaps assigned TRBD1 or TRBD2 (5 bases each). Trimming removed 3 bases at V and 2 bases at J, with 9 bases between. CDR1 is DFQATT, CDR2 SNEGSKA, per germline (reference sequence). The length of the CDR3 is 13 residues. Here the CDR3 DNA reads TGCAGTGCTAGCGGGGCCTTCACAGATACGCAGTATTTT. Translated: CSASGAFTDTQYF.

On this clonotype itself: A much bigger clone sits one base away, suggesting this may be a read error. Without the conserved terminal phenylalanine or tryptophan, this CDR3 likely stems from a read error. The chain recombines TRBV10-3 with TRBJ1-1; a weak D match, TRBD1 (5 bases). Trimming stripped 4 bases from V and 4 bases from J, with 7 bases between. Per the germline V gene, CDR1 is ENHRY and CDR2 is SYGVKD. This CDR3 region has 12 residues. For the CDR3, the DNA is TGTGCCATCAGTGTTGGGGGCACTGAAGCTTTCATT. It encodes CAISVGGTEAFI.

This clonotype was detected a few times. The chain combines TRBV2 with TRBJ2-5, with D possibly being TRBD2 (5 bases). The CDR3 totals 13 residues. With 6 bases removed from V and 5 bases from J, the gap between germline ends came to 13 bases. CDR1 is SNHLY, CDR2 FYNNEI, per germline. The CDR3 sequence: CASSKASLETQYF. CDR3 nucleotides: TGTGCCAGCAGCAAGGCTAGCCTGGAGACCCAGTACTTC.

This clonotype has just a few counts. V and J are TRBV7-2 and TRBJ2-7; TRBD1 matches 7 bases. V shed 5 bases and J 2 bases; nucleotides not matched to a gene: 6. Germline V gene data show CDR1 as SGHTA and CDR2 as FQGNSA. The CDR3 is made up of 14 amino acids. This chain's CDR3 is CASSVTGAAYEQYF. The CDR3 coding sequence is TGTGCCAGCAGCGTAACAGGGGCGGCCTACGAGCAGTACTTC.